The next 5 T cell receptor beta chains were all read from a single sample in a study of T cell changes during pregnancy in multiple sclerosis. Profiling relied on immunoSEQ multiplex PCR, and the TCRdb table lists in-frame clones only, not all of them. Among approximately 100,000 clones listed, 92% were seen once. Sequencing was performed on peripheral blood, taken after pregnancy. Receptor source: a female donor in good health, enrolled as a control in a pregnancy study.

The genes are TRBV6-5 and TRBJ2-3, with D possibly TRBD2 on 6 matching bases. The V gene lost 3 bases and the J gene lost 5 bases, with 12 bases spanning the gap. This CDR3 contains 14 residues. In germline, CDR1 is MNHEY, CDR2 SVGAGI. The CDR3 bases are TGTGCCAGCAGTTATGCTAGCGCGAGAGATACGCAGTATTTT. This codes for CASSYASARDTQYF.

This chain uses TRBV4-2 with TRBJ2-7, with D possibly being TRBD2 (5 bases). CDR1 LGHNA and CDR2 YNFKEQ come from the germline V gene. V was trimmed by 0 bases and J by 7 bases, leaving 22 bases between them. The CDR3 contains 17 residues. CDR3 sequence reads: CASSQDYGDKWIREQYF. As DNA, the CDR3 is TGTGCCAGCAGCCAAGATTACGGGGATAAGTGGATACGAGAGCAGTACTTC.

The chain recombines TRBV30 with TRBJ2-1; the match to TRBD1 covers 12 bases. Trimming removed 8 bases from V and 10 bases from J; junction bases left unmatched: 15. This CDR3 is built from 15 residues. From germline, CDR1 is GTSNPN and CDR2 SVGIG (reference sequence). As DNA, the CDR3 is TGTGCCCTGCCTGTGTGGGGACAGGGGGCTTGGGAGCAGTTCTTC. Translation gives CALPVWGQGAWEQFF.

The rearrangement links TRBV23-1 to TRBJ1-3; D is undetermined. TRBV23-1 is an open reading frame, and its role is uncertain. The CDR3 loop spans 13 amino acids. The V gene lost 8 bases and the J gene lost 2 bases, with 10 bases spanning the gap. CDR3 region: CASATIPGNTIYF. The CDR3 DNA is TGCGCCAGCGCTACGATCCCTGGAAACACCATATATTTT.

This rearrangement joins TRBV6-4 to TRBJ2-1, with 11 bases lining up with TRBD1. Germline V CDR1 and CDR2: MRHNA, SNTAGT. Trimming at V came to 5 bases and at J to 6 bases, leaving 6 bases not matched to a gene. The CDR3 extends over 15 amino acids. In DNA, the CDR3 is TGTGCCAGCAGTTCTGGACAGGGGGCAGGCAATGAGCAGTTCTTC. Translating gives CASSSGQGAGNEQFF.